This TCR beta chain was captured by sequencing in a study of blood T cell repertoires in COVID-19. Per germline, CDR1 MNHEY and CDR2 SMNVEV (reference sequence). Trimming removed 3 bases at V and 6 bases at J, with 21 bases between. The CDR3 runs to 17 residues. The participants were between roughly 18 and 89 years old and came from roughly 24 US areas. In assigning cohorts, the study relied on participant-reported clinical history. This table comes from immunoSEQ multiplex PCR, and its TCRdb copy is limited to in-frame clones, with some not included. Here the sample spans roughly 240,000 clones, about 82% being singletons.

Sample: PBMCs or T cells enriched from blood (not recorded which). J is TRBJ2-1 and V is TRBV27, with D perhaps matching TRBD1 (5 bases). This receptor was identified in a woman in her 50s with acute COVID-19. The CDR3 is CASSFLNQGNLRNEQFF. The CDR3, as DNA: TGTGCCAGCAGTTTCTTGAACCAGGGAAATCTCCGCAATGAGCAGTTCTTC.